Listed below are T cell receptor beta chains from one sample, sequenced in a study of beta chain features in type 1 diabetes. Here immunoSEQ multiplex PCR was the method, and the copy in TCRdb shows in-frame clones only, minus some. The repertoire holds almost 350,000 clones, with roughly 8.8% as singletons. The specimen sequenced was central memory CD4+ T cells from blood. All receptors come from a man younger than 45 with type 1 diabetes. CDR3s leave out the opening cysteine and the closing phenylalanine or tryptophan. D genes are given only for firm matches.

TRBV15,NA,ATSREQGSYEQY
TRBV5-1,NA,ASSRTVATNEKLF
TRBV9,NA,ASSVGASTGYGYT
TRBV2,NA,AGGMVTNTEAF
TRBV14,TRBD1,ASSQRTGGLYGYT
TRBV23-1,TRBD1,ASSQTGTGGQPSGNTIY
TRBV5-4,TRBD2,ASSLGLGAGGLQETQY
TRBV15,NA,ATSRSRGEGELF
TRBV30,NA,AWRVQDLGYGYT
TRBV18,NA,ASSGTAEKLF
TRBV10-3,TRBD1,ASSERTGPQTQY
TRBV5-1,NA,ASSMAGSFGETQY
TRBV5-5,NA,ASSSPGQKQETQY
TRBV29-1,TRBD2,SVEDATSHEQY
TRBV29-1,NA,SVVINRGLF
TRBV2,NA,ASSDGALTQY
TRBV6-1,TRBD2,ASSAELAGERDTQY
TRBV2,NA,ASSVHEQY
TRBV4-1,NA,ASSQGGAGTNSPLH
TRBV6-5,NA,ASSYRGIGSPLH
TRBV30,NA,AHQVGSRGELF
TRBV18,NA,ASSPQGRNTEAF
TRBV5-1,NA,ASSLTAGAGNTIY
TRBV28,NA,ASRPTGEGKEQY
TRBV19,TRBD1,ASSFPDRGTDTQY
TRBV4-3,NA,ASSQAPGDNEKLF
TRBV7-2,NA,ASSFATSGANVLT
TRBV4-1,NA,ASSQEGQGRYEQY
TRBV30,NA,AWTSWTDTQY
TRBV30,NA,AWSLKGYYT